These T cell receptor beta chains were read from a single sample in a study of high-grade serous ovarian cancer treatment subgroups. Profiled with immunoSEQ multiplex PCR; TCRdb holds only in-frame clones, not every one. The top ten hold over 5.5% of the sample, which has around 6,100 clones, 60% to 85% seen once. Sequenced sample: tumor tissue. The origin of the receptors is a human donor with high-grade serous ovarian cancer. The CDR3 runs from the conserved cysteine through the conserved F or W. D genes are given only for firm matches. Clone size is shown for a subset of rows, as once, few, many or a class of expanded clone.

few TRBJ1-2 NA TRBV25-1 CASREEQNGYTF TGTGCCAGCAGGGAAGAGCAGAATGGCTACACCTTC
NA TRBJ2-3 TRBD2 TRBV7-2 CASSPWTSSTDTQYF TGTGCCAGCAGCCCCTGGACTAGCAGCACAGATACGCAGTATTTT
NA TRBJ2-5 TRBD2 TRBV7-9 CASSSAGGETQYF TGTGCCAGCAGCTCCGCGGGAGGAGAGACCCAGTACTTC
once TRBJ2-5 TRBD2 TRBV7-8 CASSPASSGRAETQYF TGTGCCAGCAGCCCGGCTAGTAGCGGGAGAGCTGAGACCCAGTACTTC
NA TRBJ1-2 NA TRBV6-5 CASTPNRRSGGYTF TGTGCCAGCACCCCCAACAGGAGGTCAGGAGGCTACACCTTC
NA TRBJ2-7 NA TRBV6-5 CASSYSGGSINEQYF TGTGCCAGCAGTTACTCGGGGGGCTCCATCAACGAGCAGTACTTC
NA TRBJ2-5 TRBD2 TRBV4-2 CASSQSPGLDWETQYF TGTGCCAGCAGCCAATCCCCTGGACTAGATTGGGAGACCCAGTACTTC
NA TRBJ2-5 NA TRBV10-1 CASSPGALQETQYF TGCGCCAGCAGCCCGGGGGCCCTACAAGAGACCCAGTACTTC
NA TRBJ1-4 TRBD1 TRBV5-1 CASNVAGGTNEKLFF TGCGCCAGCAATGTCGCAGGGGGAACTAATGAAAAACTGTTTTTT
once TRBJ2-1 TRBD2 TRBV10-3 CAISDPGLAGAYEQFF TGTGCCATCAGTGACCCGGGACTAGCGGGAGCGTATGAGCAGTTCTTC
NA TRBJ2-7 TRBD2 TRBV2 CASRPLGRTSGSGAYEQYF TGTGCCAGCAGACCTCTGGGGAGGACTAGCGGGAGTGGGGCCTACGAGCAGTACTTC
NA TRBJ1-4 NA TRBV5-5 CASSFGDTINEKLFF TGTGCCAGCAGCTTTGGAGACACCATTAATGAAAAACTGTTTTTT
once TRBJ2-3 NA TRBV9 CASSVMGPTDTQYF TGTGCCAGCAGCGTAATGGGGCCCACAGATACGCAGTATTTT
NA TRBJ2-5 TRBD1 TRBV18 CASSPGQGTETQYF TGTGCCAGCTCACCTGGACAGGGGACAGAGACCCAGTACTTC
NA TRBJ2-1 TRBD2 TRBV7-2 CASSLGGSNNEQFF TGTGCCAGCAGCTTAGGCGGGAGCAACAATGAGCAGTTCTTC
once TRBJ1-6 NA TRBV28 CASSGVTGGSYNSPLHF TGTGCCAGCAGTGGAGTGACAGGTGGCTCCTATAATTCACCCCTCCACTTT
NA TRBJ2-1 NA TRBV6-6 CASSSNNNEQFF TGTGCCAGCAGTTCAAACAACAATGAGCAGTTCTTC
NA TRBJ2-7 NA TRBV11-3 CASSLVAGSYEQYF TGTGCCAGCAGCTTAGTGGCAGGATCCTACGAGCAGTACTTC
NA TRBJ2-7 TRBD1 TRBV6-5 CASRLQTGTGGEQYF TGTGCCAGCAGGCTCCAAACCGGGACAGGCGGGGAGCAGTACTTC
few TRBJ2-1 NA TRBV30 CAWSVARGWYNEQFF TGTGCCTGGAGTGTCGCCCGGGGATGGTACAATGAGCAGTTCTTC
NA TRBJ1-1 NA TRBV14 CASSHGTEAFF TGTGCCAGCAGCCACGGAACTGAAGCTTTCTTT
NA TRBJ2-3 NA TRBV5-1 CASSLAGRAARTDTQYF TGCGCCAGCAGCTTGGCCGGTAGAGCGGCTAGGACAGATACGCAGTATTTT
once TRBJ1-5 TRBD1 TRBV19 CASSIRASRTGDQPQHF TGTGCCAGTAGTATAAGGGCGTCCCGGACAGGGGATCAGCCCCAGCATTTT
NA TRBJ2-6 TRBD1 TRBV19 CASSRGGTGSNVLTF TGTGCCAGTAGCAGAGGTGGGACAGGCTCCAACGTCCTGACTTTC
NA TRBJ2-7 NA TRBV5-6 CASSLGLTYFYEQYF TGTGCCAGCAGCTTGGGACTAACTTACTTCTACGAGCAGTACTTC
NA TRBJ2-5 NA TRBV11-3 CASSLGGGLETQYF TGTGCCAGCAGCCTGGGTGGGGGGCTGGAGACCCAGTACTTC
few TRBJ2-5 NA TRBV27 CASSFVRRIGTQYF TGTGCCAGCAGTTTCGTCCGGCGTATCGGGACCCAGTACTTC
NA TRBJ2-1 TRBD2 TRBV6-1 CALSGSSLVEQFF TGTGCCCTTAGCGGGAGTAGTTTGGTTGAGCAGTTCTTC
NA TRBJ1-2 NA TRBV29-1 CSVPSQGFGYGYTF TGCAGCGTTCCTTCACAGGGTTTCGGCTATGGCTACACCTTC
few TRBJ1-4 NA TRBV9 CASSVQGLPNEKLFF TGTGCCAGCAGCGTACAAGGGCTTCCTAATGAAAAACTGTTTTTT
NA TRBJ2-2 NA TRBV25-1 CASSRLGSAGELFF TGTGCCAGCAGTCGGCTGGGTTCGGCCGGGGAGCTGTTTTTT
NA TRBJ2-7 NA TRBV5-1 CASSLNRVSYEQYF TGCGCCAGCAGCTTGAACAGGGTCTCCTACGAGCAGTACTTC
NA TRBJ2-1 TRBD1 TRBV18 CASSQGQGASYNEQFF TGTGCCAGCTCACAGGGACAGGGGGCTTCCTACAATGAGCAGTTCTTC
NA TRBJ1-2 NA TRBV14 CASSQDNRPYGYTF TGTGCCAGCAGCCAAGATAACCGACCCTATGGCTACACCTTC
once TRBJ2-1 NA TRBV7-6 CARESREPCDEQFF TGTGCCAGAGAATCCCGGGAGCCGTGCGATGAGCAGTTCTTC
NA TRBJ1-5 NA TRBV12-5 CASGPPGSGTGNQPQHF TGTGCTAGTGGCCCCCCCGGGTCGGGAACCGGCAATCAGCCCCAGCATTTT
few TRBJ2-1 TRBD2 TRBV19 CASSIGLADYNEQFF TGTGCCAGTAGTATCGGACTAGCGGACTACAATGAGCAGTTCTTC
NA TRBJ2-7 NA TRBV5-5 CASRAGLYEQYF TGTGCCAGTCGGGCAGGGTTATACGAGCAGTACTTC
NA TRBJ1-2 NA TRBV18 CASSPSSSRELYGYTF TGTGCCAGCTCACCCTCGTCATCACGAGAGCTTTATGGCTACACCTTC
NA TRBJ2-3 NA TRBV11-2 CASSLDGSWTDTQYF TGTGCCAGCAGCTTAGACGGGTCTTGGACAGATACGCAGTATTTT
medium-sized TRBJ2-7 NA TRBV5-1 CASRGAYGSPLYEQYF TGCGCCAGCAGGGGGGCCTACGGGAGTCCACTCTACGAGCAGTACTTC
NA TRBJ1-4 NA TRBV5-8 CASSFPIRAREGEKLFF TGTGCCAGCAGCTTTCCCATCAGGGCCCGGGAGGGTGAAAAACTGTTTTTT
NA TRBJ2-7 NA TRBV7-8 CASSRALGTYEQYF TGTGCCAGCAGCCGCGCCCTCGGTACCTACGAGCAGTACTTC
NA TRBJ1-1 TRBD1 TRBV18 CASSPDLTGGATTEAFF TGTGCCAGCTCACCCGATTTGACAGGGGGCGCAACCACTGAAGCTTTCTTT
NA TRBJ2-1 TRBD2 TRBV7-2 CASSKLAAEYNEQFF TGTGCCAGCAGCAAACTAGCGGCCGAATACAATGAGCAGTTCTTC
NA TRBJ2-7 TRBD2 TRBV7-2 CASSLAASGSREYF TGTGCCAGCAGCTTAGCTGCTAGCGGGAGTAGAGAGTACTTC
once TRBJ2-1 TRBD2 TRBV9 CASSVAGKTSVLNEQFF TGTGCCAGCAGCGTAGCTGGGAAAACTAGCGTACTTAATGAGCAGTTCTTC